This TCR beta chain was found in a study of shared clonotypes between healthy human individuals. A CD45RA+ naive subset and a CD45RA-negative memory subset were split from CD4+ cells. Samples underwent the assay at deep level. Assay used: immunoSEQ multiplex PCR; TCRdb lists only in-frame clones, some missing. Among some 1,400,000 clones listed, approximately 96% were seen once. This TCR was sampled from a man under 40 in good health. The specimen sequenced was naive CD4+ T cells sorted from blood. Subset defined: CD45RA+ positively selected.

This CDR3 reads CAISESVAGDIETQYF. DNA of the CDR3: TGTGCCATCAGTGAGTCGGTAGCGGGAGACATAGAGACCCAGTACTTC. The chain is built from TRBV10-3 and TRBJ2-5, with 9 bases matching TRBD2. This CDR3 is built from 16 residues. V dropped 0 bases and J dropped 4; count of bases not matched to a gene: 6. Looked up from germline, CDR1 is ENHRY and CDR2 is SYGVKD.